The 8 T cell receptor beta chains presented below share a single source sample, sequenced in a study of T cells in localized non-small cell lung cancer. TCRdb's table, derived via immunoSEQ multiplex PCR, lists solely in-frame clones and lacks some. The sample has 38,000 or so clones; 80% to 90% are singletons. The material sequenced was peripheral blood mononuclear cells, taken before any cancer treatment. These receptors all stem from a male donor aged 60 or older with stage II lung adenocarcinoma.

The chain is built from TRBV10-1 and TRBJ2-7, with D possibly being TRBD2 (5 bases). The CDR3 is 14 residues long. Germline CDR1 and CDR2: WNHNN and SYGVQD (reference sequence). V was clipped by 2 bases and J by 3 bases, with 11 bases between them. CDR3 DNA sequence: TGCGCCAGCAGTGAGACGGGAAGGGTCTACGAGCAGTACTTC. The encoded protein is CASSETGRVYEQYF.

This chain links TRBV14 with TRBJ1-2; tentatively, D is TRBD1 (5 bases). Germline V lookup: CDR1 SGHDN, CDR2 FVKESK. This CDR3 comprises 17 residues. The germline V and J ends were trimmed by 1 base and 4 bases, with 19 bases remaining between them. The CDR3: CASSQVAGSGRFYGYTF. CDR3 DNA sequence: TGTGCCAGCAGCCAAGTGGCCGGGTCGGGGCGCTTCTATGGCTACACCTTC.

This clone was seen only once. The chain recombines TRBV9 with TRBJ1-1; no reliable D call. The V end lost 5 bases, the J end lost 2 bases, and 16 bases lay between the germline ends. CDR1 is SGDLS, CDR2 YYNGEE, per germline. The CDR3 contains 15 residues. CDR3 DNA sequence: TGTGCCAGCAGTACGTCTACTCTGAGTAACACTGAAGCTTTCTTT. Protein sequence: CASSTSTLSNTEAFF.

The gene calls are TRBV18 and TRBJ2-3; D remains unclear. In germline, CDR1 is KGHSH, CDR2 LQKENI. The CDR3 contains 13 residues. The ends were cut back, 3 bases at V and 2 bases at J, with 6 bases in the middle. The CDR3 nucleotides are TGTGCCAGCTCACCCCTTGACACAGATACGCAGTATTTT. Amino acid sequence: CASSPLDTDTQYF. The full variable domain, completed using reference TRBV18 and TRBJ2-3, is NAGVMQNPRHLVRRRGQEARLRCSPMKGHSHVYWYRQLPEEGLKFMVYLQKENIIDESGMPKERFSAEFPKEGPSILRIQQVVRGDSAAYFCASSPLDTDTQYFGPGTRLTVL.

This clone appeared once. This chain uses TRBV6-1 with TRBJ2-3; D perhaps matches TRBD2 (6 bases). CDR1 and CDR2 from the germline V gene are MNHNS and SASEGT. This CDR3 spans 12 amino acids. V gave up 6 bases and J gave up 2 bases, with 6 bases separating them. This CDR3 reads CASRDYTDTQYF. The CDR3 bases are TGTGCCAGCAGGGACTACACAGATACGCAGTATTTT.

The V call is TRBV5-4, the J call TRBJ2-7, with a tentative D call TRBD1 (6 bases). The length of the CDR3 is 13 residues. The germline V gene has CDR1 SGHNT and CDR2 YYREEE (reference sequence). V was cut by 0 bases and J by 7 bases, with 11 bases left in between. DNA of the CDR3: TGTGCCAGCAGCTTGGGGGGGCTGCGAGAGCAGTACTTC. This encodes CASSLGGLREQYF.

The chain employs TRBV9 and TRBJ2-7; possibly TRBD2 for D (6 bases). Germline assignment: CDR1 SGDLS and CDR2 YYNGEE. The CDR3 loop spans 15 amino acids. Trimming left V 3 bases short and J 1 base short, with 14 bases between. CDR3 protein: CASSAHSGPSYEQYF. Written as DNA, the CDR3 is TGTGCCAGCAGCGCCCATAGCGGTCCATCCTACGAGCAGTACTTC.

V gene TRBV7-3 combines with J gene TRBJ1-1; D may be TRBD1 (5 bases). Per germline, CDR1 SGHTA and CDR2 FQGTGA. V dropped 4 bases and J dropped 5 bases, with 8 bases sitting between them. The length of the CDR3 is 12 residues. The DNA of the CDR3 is TGTGCCAGCAGCTCCCAGGGTACTGAAGCTTTCTTT. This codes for CASSSQGTEAFF.